Included here is one T cell receptor (beta chain) sequence, with context. One entry per CDR3 protein results from TCRdb running MiXCR on the 5' RACE reads. The sample lists about 160,000 distinct CDR3 sequences; around 3.6% were seen once. This sample is part of a study of identical twins. The CDR3 runs 16 residues. V shed 4 bases, J shed 4 bases, and the junction held 3 bases outside the gene matches. CDR1 is LGHDT, CDR2 YNNKEL, per germline (reference sequence). Input material: memory T cells sorted from blood. The receptor comes from a man between 18 and 35 years old in good health. J is TRBJ2-1 and V is TRBV3-1, with 14 bases matching TRBD2. DNA for the CDR3: TGTGCCAGCAGCCGGGGACTAGCGGGGGTATACAATGAGCAGTTCTTC. As protein: CASSRGLAGVYNEQFF.